This record looks at one T cell receptor beta chain sequence and its context. Its antigen is unknown. Breast cancer patients provided tissue from their axillary draining lymph nodes. Each CDR3 protein gets one entry after TCRdb re-called the multiplex PCR reads with MiXCR. The data contain 150,000 to 200,000 distinct CDR3 sequences, around a third of them singletons. These data come from a study of breast tumors, draining lymph nodes, adjacent tissues. Regarding the study as a whole: Tumor TCR diversity was below lymph nodes but above nontumor tissue. Luminal-like breast cancer showed significantly higher tumor–nontumor repertoire similarity than basal-like.

The sequenced material came from axillary lymph node tissue. The receptor's source is a female donor with breast cancer. Some clones in this sample may be carry-over from other donors' samples.

CDR3 residues: CASSGRGLGSDTQYF. CDR3 sequence (DNA): TGTGCCAGCAGTGGCCGGGGACTAGGATCAGATACGCAGTATTTT. The chain uses TRBV6-2 or TRBV6-3 and TRBJ2-3; 8 positions agree with TRBD2. With 5 bases clipped from V and 4 bases from J, the junction kept 8 bases outside the gene matches. The V gene's germline CDR1 is MNHEY and CDR2 SVGEGT. The CDR3 is made up of 15 amino acids.